This TCR beta chain stems from a study of T cell responses to AZD1222 COVID-19 vaccine. Points from the study as a whole: Repertoire samples came only from after the peak T cell response. Possibly, clonal diversity was underestimated; donors were largely white British and included more females. A reported finding is that nearly half of spike-specific TCRs target unmutated variant regions.

The method was immunoSEQ multiplex PCR; TCRdb's version includes in-frame clones alone and lacks a portion of them. The table records 140,000 or so clones, roughly 92% of them present only once. Regarding this clone: Antigen: not known.

The CDR3 runs to 17 residues. From germline, CDR1 is MGHRA and CDR2 YSYEKL. Trimming removed 1 base at V and 0 bases at J, with 13 bases between. The V and J genes are TRBV4-1 and TRBJ2-1; D may be TRBD2 (5 bases). The input for sequencing was peripheral blood, taken on day 0 of AZD1222 vaccination. The clonotype originates from an adult in good health. The CDR3 nucleotides are TGCGCCAGCAGCCAAGGTCCCCGGACTTTCTCCTACAATGAGCAGTTCTTC. Translation gives CASSQGPRTFSYNEQFF.